This TCR beta chain is drawn from a study of Ad26.COV2.S vaccination and SARS-CoV-2 variants. Study-wide results and caveats: Across vaccine and placebo recipients, the breadth of non-spike TCRs was similar. Analytic work on TCR breadth and depth might have understated the full extent of total T cell responses.

Treatment indicated: about 20 received Ad26.COV2.S at low or high dose, single or two shots; about five received placebo; per-sample allocation not given. On day 63 after the first injection, vaccine and placebo recipients gave samples. The CDR3 runs to 16 residues. V shed 3 bases and J 1 base; nucleotides not matched to a gene: 4. Looked up from germline, CDR1 is KGHDR and CDR2 is SFDVKD. Clones were sequenced by immunoSEQ multiplex PCR, and TCRdb holds only the in-frame ones, with some missing. This table holds some 640,000 clones, roughly nine tenths found once. On this clone itself: The antigen is undetermined.

This sequence joins TRBV24-1 and TRBJ2-3; the match to TRBD2 covers 9 bases. The source of this sequence is a person aged 18 to 59 who received the Ad26.COV2.S COVID-19 vaccine or a placebo. The sample here was peripheral blood, taken in a trial of Ad26.COV2.S vaccine versus placebo. CDR3 nucleotide sequence: TGTGCCACCAGTGATCCTAGCGGGGATCGCACAGATACGCAGTATTTT. This translates into CATSDPSGDRTDTQYF.